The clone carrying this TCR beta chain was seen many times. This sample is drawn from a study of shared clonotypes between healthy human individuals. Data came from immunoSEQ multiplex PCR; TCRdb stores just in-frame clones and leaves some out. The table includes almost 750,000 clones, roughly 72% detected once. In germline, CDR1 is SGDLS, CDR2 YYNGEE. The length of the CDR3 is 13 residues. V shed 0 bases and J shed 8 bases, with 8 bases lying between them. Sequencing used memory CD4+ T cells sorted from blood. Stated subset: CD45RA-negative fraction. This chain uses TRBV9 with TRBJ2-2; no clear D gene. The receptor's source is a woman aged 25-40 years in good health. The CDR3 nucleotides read TGTGCCAGCAGCGTAGGTCTGTCAGGGGAGCTGTTTTTT. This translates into CASSVGLSGELFF.